These 21 T cell receptor beta chains came from one sample sequenced in a study of CD8 T cells in Susac syndrome (dated by TCRdb to the late 2010s). Library preparation employed the immunoSEQ multiplex PCR assay. RNA was extracted using the RNeasy kit, and roughly 0.5 to 1 ug of the RNA was reverse transcribed with random hexamers. TCRdb reprocessing: public reads trimmed at Q25 with fastp, clones called with MiXCR, in-frame beta chains kept. A single entry per CDR3 protein holds the most common genes and DNA from its merged rows. Present in this sample are about 440,000 distinct CDR3 sequences, approximately 85% of which were seen just once. The ten largest clones add up to approximately 0.12% of the sample. The sequenced sample consisted of CD8+ T cells from PBMCs. These receptors originate from a human donor with multiple sclerosis.

Concerning this clonotype: Without the conserved terminal phenylalanine or tryptophan, this CDR3 likely stems from a read error. The chain recombines TRBV12-3 or TRBV12-4 with TRBJ2-7; 8 bases align to TRBD1. This CDR3 is 15 amino acids long. The V segment lost 4 bases and the J segment 2 bases; nucleotides outside the gene matches: 7. The CDR3 DNA is TGTGCCAGCAGTTCCGGACAGGGCGCGACCTACGAGCAGTACCTC. Translating it yields CASSSGQGATYEQYL.

The chain links TRBV29-1 to TRBJ2-1; weak D call: TRBD2 (5 bases). This CDR3 is 15 amino acids long. V lost 3 bases to trimming and J lost 4 bases, with 16 bases between them. Per the germline V gene, CDR1 is SQVTM and CDR2 is ANQGSEA. Here the CDR3 DNA reads TGCAGCGTTGACGGCCTTGCGGGTGCGTACAATGAGCAGTTCTTC. This sequence encodes CSVDGLAGAYNEQFF.

The rearrangement uses TRBV2 and TRBJ1-1; possibly TRBD1 for D (5 bases). V dropped 10 bases and J dropped 10 bases, with 31 bases sitting between them. This CDR3 spans 16 amino acids. Germline values: CDR1 SNHLY, CDR2 FYNNEI. The CDR3 bases are TGTGCCACACTTAGGCAGGGACCGGGCGGTGGTAGGCGAGCTTTCTTT. Translation gives CATLRQGPGGGRRAFF.

V and J are TRBV27 and TRBJ2-3, with a possible D match to TRBD1 (6 bases). The CDR3 contains 13 residues. The V gene's germline CDR1 is MNHEY and CDR2 SMNVEV (reference sequence). V lost 6 bases and J lost 3, with 10 bases in between. The CDR3 sequence: CASSQQGTDTQYF. The DNA of the CDR3 is TGTGCCAGCAGCCAACAGGGAACAGATACGCAGTATTTT.

The gene calls are TRBV6-1 and TRBJ2-7; TRBD1 aligns across 7 bases. Losses at the gene ends were 0 bases for V and 3 bases for J; bases not matched to a gene: 5. CDR3 length: 15 residues. Germline CDR1 and CDR2: MNHNS and SASEGT. The CDR3 DNA is TGTGCCAGCAGTGAAGCTGGGGGACAGTACTACGAGCAGTACTTC. It encodes CASSEAGGQYYEQYF.

The chain couples TRBV14 to TRBJ2-5; D is uncertain. With 7 bases removed from V and 0 bases from J, the gap between germline ends came to 9 bases. Germline CDR1 is SGHDN and CDR2 is FVKESK. The length of the CDR3 is 13 residues. In DNA form, the CDR3 reads TGTGCCAGCACTATGGGGAACCAAGAGACCCAGTACTTC. As protein: CASTMGNQETQYF.

This chain links TRBV5-1 with TRBJ2-3; the D is unclear. Germline CDR1 and CDR2: SGHRS and YFSETQ. The CDR3 contains 14 residues. The germline V and J ends were trimmed by 0 bases and 4 bases, with 9 bases remaining between them. The CDR3 DNA sequence: TGCGCCAGCAGCTTGGCCGTAGGCTCAGATACGCAGTATTTT. Translating it yields CASSLAVGSDTQYF.

V and J are TRBV6-5 and TRBJ1-1; TRBD1 might be the D (5 bases). The germline V gene encodes CDR1 MNHEY and CDR2 SVGAGI. The CDR3 is 13 residues long. Trimming removed 4 bases from V and 5 bases from J, with 11 bases in between. Here the CDR3 DNA reads TGTGCCAGCAGTTCACCAGGGCGAACTGAAGCTTTCTTT. Its protein product is CASSSPGRTEAFF.

The J gene is TRBJ2-3, the V gene TRBV29-1; 10 nucleotides match TRBD2. Germline V gene lookup returns CDR1 SQVTM and CDR2 ANQGSEA. There are 14 residues in the CDR3. V lost 6 bases and J lost 2; bases outside the gene matches: 5. DNA for the CDR3: TGCAGCGTAGCGGGAGGGCTTAACACAGATACGCAGTATTTT. As protein: CSVAGGLNTDTQYF.

The chain is built from TRBV4-1 and TRBJ1-5, with 9 nucleotides matching TRBD1. V was clipped by 1 base and J by 3 bases; unmatched bases: 4. Per the germline V gene, CDR1 is MGHRA and CDR2 is YSYEKL. The length of the CDR3 is 16 residues. CDR3 in DNA: TGCGCCAGCAGCCAAGGGGACAGGGTGGACAATCAGCCCCAGCATTTT. It translates to CASSQGDRVDNQPQHF.

V is TRBV30 and J is TRBJ1-1; no definite D call. V dropped 4 bases and J dropped 10 bases, with 16 bases sitting between them. In germline, CDR1 is GTSNPN, CDR2 SVGIG (reference sequence). This CDR3 is built from 12 residues. The CDR3: CAWIWLPGGAFF. The CDR3 DNA sequence: TGTGCCTGGATTTGGTTACCCGGCGGAGCTTTCTTT.

CDR3 residues: CASSLGGQRQAFF. The CDR3 DNA is TGCGCCAGCAGCTTGGGGGGACAGCGCCAAGCTTTCTTT. The V call is TRBV5-1, the J call TRBJ1-1; 7 bases agree with TRBD1. Germline lookup yields CDR1 SGHRS and CDR2 YFSETQ. This CDR3 is 13 amino acids long. V was clipped by 0 bases and J by 9 bases; unmatched bases: 5.

This rearrangement joins TRBV4-1 to TRBJ2-1; 13 bases are shared with TRBD2. V lost 0 bases to trimming and J lost 4 bases; unmatched junction nucleotides: 6. Germline V CDR1 and CDR2: MGHRA, YSYEKL. CDR3 length: 18 amino acids. The CDR3, as DNA: TGCGCCAGCAGCCAAGAAAGGACTAGCGGGGGCCGTTACAATGAGCAGTTCTTC. Protein: CASSQERTSGGRYNEQFF.

The rearrangement uses TRBV4-1 and TRBJ1-2, with TRBD1 identical over 10 bases. The CDR3 contains 16 residues. Germline trimming cut 3 bases from V and 4 bases from J; bases unmatched to any gene: 8. Germline V gene sequence: CDR1 MGHRA, CDR2 YSYEKL. The CDR3, as DNA: TGCGCCAGCAGCCAGGACAGGGGGTTGACGTTCTATGGCTACACCTTC. It codes for CASSQDRGLTFYGYTF.

This clonotype was observed a handful of times. The V and J genes are TRBV6-5 and TRBJ1-1; D is uncertain. CDR1 and CDR2 (germline): MNHEY, SVGAGI. V lost 0 bases, J lost 0 bases, and 5 bases lay in between. This CDR3 has 14 residues. The CDR3 coding sequence is TGTGCCAGCAGTTACTCTAGCTTGAACACTGAAGCTTTCTTT. Amino acid sequence: CASSYSSLNTEAFF.

This chain links TRBV24-1 with TRBJ2-3; 10 bases agree with TRBD1. Per germline, CDR1 KGHDR and CDR2 SFDVKD. The CDR3 loop spans 16 amino acids. With 5 bases clipped from V and 6 bases from J, the junction kept 10 bases outside the gene matches. CDR3 DNA: TGTGCCACCAGTGGGGGAGGGACAGGGGAGGCCGATACGCAGTATTTT. Its translation is CATSGGGTGEADTQYF.

CDR3 in DNA: TGCGCCAGCAGCTTGGCCGGACAGGGGTACACTGAAGCTTTCTTT. This sequence encodes CASSLAGQGYTEAFF. The V call is TRBV5-1, the J call TRBJ1-1, with 9 bases that match TRBD1. This CDR3 has 15 residues. The germline V gene has CDR1 SGHRS and CDR2 YFSETQ. V was clipped by 0 bases and J by 3 bases; unmatched bases: 3.

A few counts support this clonotype. V usage is TRBV6-1 and J usage is TRBJ1-5; unclear D gene. The CDR3 is 14 amino acids. With 6 bases removed from V and 2 bases from J, the gap between germline ends came to 11 bases. Germline V CDR1 and CDR2: MNHNS, SASEGT. In DNA form, the CDR3 reads TGTGCCAGCAGCCCCGGGAGGGGCAATCAGCCCCAGCATTTT. This sequence encodes CASSPGRGNQPQHF.

The genes are TRBV7-9 and TRBJ2-7; the match to TRBD2 covers 7 bases. The CDR3 runs 14 residues. V lost 5 bases to trimming and J lost 4 bases; unmatched junction nucleotides: 8. Germline V gene data show CDR1 as SEHNR and CDR2 as FQNEAQ (reference sequence). The CDR3 sequence is CASSPREAGYEQYF. As DNA, the CDR3 is TGTGCCAGCAGCCCACGGGAGGCTGGTTACGAGCAGTACTTC.

This clonotype has just a few counts. The V gene is TRBV7-2, the J gene TRBJ2-7; no clear D. CDR1 is SGHTA, CDR2 FQGNSA, per germline. The CDR3 contains 12 residues. V was clipped by 5 bases and J by 0 bases, with 5 bases between them. CDR3 nucleotides: TGTGCCAGCAGCCCGGCCTCCTACGAGCAGTACTTC. As protein: CASSPASYEQYF.

The chain combines TRBV30 with TRBJ2-3; 11 bases match TRBD1. The CDR3 has 15 residues. V dropped 7 bases and J dropped 3; count of bases not matched to a gene: 9. In germline, CDR1 is GTSNPN, CDR2 SVGIG (reference sequence). The CDR3 nucleotides are TGTGCCTTAGAAGTTGGACAGGGGGCAACAGATACGCAGTATTTT. This sequence encodes CALEVGQGATDTQYF.